These 13 T cell receptor beta chains share one sample of origin, sequenced in a study of cytomegalovirus exposure and HLA in healthy donors (dated by TCRdb to the late 2010s). Library prep was done by the immunoSEQ multiplex PCR assay. For the multiplex PCR, a mixture combining 60 forward primers for TCR Vbeta segments and 13 reverse primers for TCR Jbeta segments was used. This immuneACCESS table, as held by TCRdb, lists in-frame sequences with V and J called but not all clones. Of the missing ones, under half trace to an unresolved V gene in checked studies; the others have no known cause. Present in this sample are about 95,000 clones, 70% of which were seen just once. The biggest ten clones account for about 15% of the sample. The sample consisted of PBMCs. These receptors all come from a woman in her forties or fifties in good health and CMV-seropositive.

This clone was picked up a small number of times. This same CDR3 is encoded by further DNA sequences in the sample. The chain has TRBV6-5 and TRBJ2-2; D is perhaps TRBD1 (6 bases). Trimming took off 2 bases at V and 4 bases at J, with 14 bases between the two ends. This CDR3 comprises 16 residues. The germline gives CDR1 MNHEY, CDR2 SVGAGI. The CDR3 loop is CASSYLTGSGTGELFF. For the CDR3, the DNA is TGTGCCAGCAGTTACCTAACAGGGTCGGGCACCGGGGAGCTGTTTTTT.

The chain is built from TRBV28 and TRBJ2-5; D might be TRBD2 (5 bases). Trimming pared 3 bases from V and 5 bases from J, leaving 10 bases between. Germline CDR1 is MDHEN and CDR2 is SYDVKM. This CDR3 contains 13 residues. CDR3 in DNA: TGTGCCAGCAGTTTCGGGGAATGGGAGACCCAGTACTTC. Protein product: CASSFGEWETQYF.

This clone was seen more than once but under ten times. The V and J genes are TRBV6-5 and TRBJ2-3, with 8 nucleotides matching TRBD2. Germline V gene sequence: CDR1 MNHEY, CDR2 SVGAGI. The CDR3 spans 15 residues. Trimming cost V 6 bases and J 0 bases; bases outside gene matches: 5. CDR3 loop: CASSFSGASTDTQYF. The CDR3 nucleotides are TGTGCCAGCAGCTTTAGCGGGGCCAGCACAGATACGCAGTATTTT.

J is TRBJ1-5 and V is TRBV7-9, with D perhaps matching TRBD1 (6 bases). The CDR3 sequence is 16 residues long. Trimming left V 4 bases short and J 2 bases short, with 15 bases between. In germline, CDR1 is SEHNR, CDR2 FQNEAQ (reference sequence). The CDR3 sequence: CASSSRGGAGNQPQHF. The CDR3 region has the DNA TGTGCCAGCAGCTCAAGGGGGGGGGCTGGCAATCAGCCCCAGCATTTT.

This CDR3 reads CASSRSTGLAGNTQYF. In nucleotides, the CDR3 is TGTGCCAGCAGCCGATCTACGGGACTAGCGGGAAATACGCAGTATTTT. This sequence joins TRBV27 and TRBJ2-3; TRBD2 aligns across 13 bases. CDR3 size: 16 residues. J was trimmed by 7 bases and V by 6 bases; bases with no gene match: 10. CDR1 and CDR2 from the germline V gene are MNHEY and SMNVEV (reference sequence).

The V gene is TRBV27, the J gene TRBJ1-1; no clear D gene. Germline CDR1 and CDR2: MNHEY and SMNVEV (reference sequence). The V end lost 7 bases, the J end lost 2 bases, and 17 bases lay between the germline ends. This CDR3 has 15 residues. The CDR3 is CASTTNRKSNTEAFF. CDR3 DNA: TGTGCCAGCACTACGAACAGAAAGTCCAACACTGAAGCTTTCTTT.

This clone appeared a few times. V is TRBV4-2 and J is TRBJ2-7; tentatively, D is TRBD2 (6 bases). The CDR3 runs 15 residues. CDR1 is LGHNA, CDR2 YNFKEQ, per germline. Trimming shortened V by 1 base and J by 3 bases, and 13 bases separated the two germline ends. In DNA, the CDR3 is TGTGCCAGCAGCCAAGGGGGACTCCCCAACTACGAGCAGTACTTC. It is translated as CASSQGGLPNYEQYF.

This clone was counted a few times. The chain uses TRBV9 and TRBJ1-6, with D unresolved. Germline V gives CDR1 SGDLS, CDR2 YYNGEE. Deletions cut 1 base from V and 7 bases from J, with 6 bases between. The CDR3 loop spans 13 amino acids. The CDR3 loop reads CASSVLGNSPLHF. In nucleotides, the CDR3 is TGTGCCAGCAGCGTACTTGGCAATTCACCCCTCCACTTT.

The chain links TRBV7-9 to TRBJ2-5, with TRBD1 matching over 7 bases. The CDR3 contains 14 residues. Per the germline V gene, CDR1 is SEHNR and CDR2 is FQNEAQ (reference sequence). V was pared by 5 bases and J by 2 bases, with 5 bases of the junction left unmatched. The CDR3, as DNA: TGTGCCAGCAGCGAGACAGGGCCGCAAGAGACCCAGTACTTC. Translation: CASSETGPQETQYF.

The sample holds many counts of this clone. CDR3 region: CASSQTGGRTEAFF. CDR3 DNA: TGTGCCAGCAGTCAGACAGGGGGCCGGACTGAAGCTTTCTTT. V usage is TRBV25-1 and J usage is TRBJ1-1, with 10 bases aligning to TRBD1. CDR1 is MGHDK, CDR2 SYGVNS, per germline. With 5 bases clipped from V and 5 bases from J, the junction kept 5 bases outside the gene matches. The CDR3 loop spans 14 amino acids.

The CDR3 nucleotides are TGTGCCAGCAGTGGTAGACAGATACTGAACACTGAAGCTTTCTTT. It specifies CASSGRQILNTEAFF. The chain has TRBV6-1 and TRBJ1-1; perhaps TRBD1 as D (5 bases). V lost 4 bases, J lost 0 bases, and 12 bases lay in between. CDR1 MNHNS and CDR2 SASEGT come from the germline V gene. The CDR3 has 15 residues.

The chain carries TRBV4-2 and TRBJ2-1; D is possibly TRBD2 (5 bases). This CDR3 contains 12 residues. Trimming stripped 3 bases from V and 9 bases from J, with 9 bases between. Germline V gene lookup returns CDR1 LGHNA and CDR2 YNFKEQ. The DNA of the CDR3 is TGTGCCAGCAGCCAGCAACTAGGTGAGCAGTTCTTC. As protein: CASSQQLGEQFF.

The chain recombines TRBV7-9 with TRBJ1-1; D may be TRBD1 (5 bases). This CDR3 contains 14 residues. The V and J ends lost 2 bases and 5 bases respectively, with 12 bases between them. Germline assignment: CDR1 SEHNR and CDR2 FQNEAQ (reference sequence). The chain's CDR3 is CASSLNQGGTEAFF. CDR3 DNA: TGTGCCAGCAGCTTAAACCAGGGAGGAACTGAAGCTTTCTTT.